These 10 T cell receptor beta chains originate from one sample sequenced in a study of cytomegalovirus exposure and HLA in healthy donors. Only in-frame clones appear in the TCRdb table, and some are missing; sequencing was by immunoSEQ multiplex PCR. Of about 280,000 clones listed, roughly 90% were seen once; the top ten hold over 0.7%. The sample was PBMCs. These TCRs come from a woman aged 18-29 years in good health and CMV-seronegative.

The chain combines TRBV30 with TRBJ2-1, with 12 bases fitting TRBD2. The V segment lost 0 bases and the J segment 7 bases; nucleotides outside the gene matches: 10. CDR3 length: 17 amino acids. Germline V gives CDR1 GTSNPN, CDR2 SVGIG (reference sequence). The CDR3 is CAWSVWTSGIISNEQFF. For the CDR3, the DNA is TGTGCCTGGAGTGTCTGGACTAGCGGGATTATCAGTAATGAGCAGTTCTTC.

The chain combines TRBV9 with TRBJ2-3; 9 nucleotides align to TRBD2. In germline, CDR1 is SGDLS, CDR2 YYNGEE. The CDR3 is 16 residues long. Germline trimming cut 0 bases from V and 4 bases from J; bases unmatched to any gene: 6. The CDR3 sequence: CASSVVGAGGPDTQYF. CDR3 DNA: TGTGCCAGCAGCGTAGTCGGTGCGGGAGGGCCAGATACGCAGTATTTT.

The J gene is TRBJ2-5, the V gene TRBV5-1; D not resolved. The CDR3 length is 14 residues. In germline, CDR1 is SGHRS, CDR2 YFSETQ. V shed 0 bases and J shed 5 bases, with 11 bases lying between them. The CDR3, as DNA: TGCGCCAGCAGCTTGGCCCCGGGTATGGAGACCCAGTACTTC. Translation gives CASSLAPGMETQYF.

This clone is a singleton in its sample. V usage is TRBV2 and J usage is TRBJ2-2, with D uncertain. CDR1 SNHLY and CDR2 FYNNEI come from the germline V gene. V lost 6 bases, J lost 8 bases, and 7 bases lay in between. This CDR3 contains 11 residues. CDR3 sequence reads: CASSELGELFF. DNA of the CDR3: TGTGCCAGCAGCGAACTTGGGGAGCTGTTTTTT.

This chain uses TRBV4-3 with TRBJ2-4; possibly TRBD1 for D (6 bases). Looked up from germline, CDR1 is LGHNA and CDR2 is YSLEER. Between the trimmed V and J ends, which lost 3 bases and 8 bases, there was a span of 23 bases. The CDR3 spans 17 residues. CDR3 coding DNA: TGCGCCAGCAGCCAGTATGGGGACAACCTGGGTACGGACATTCAGTACTTC. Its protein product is CASSQYGDNLGTDIQYF.

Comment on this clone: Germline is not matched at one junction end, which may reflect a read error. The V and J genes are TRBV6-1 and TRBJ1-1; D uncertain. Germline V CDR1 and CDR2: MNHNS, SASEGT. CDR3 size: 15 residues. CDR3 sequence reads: CASREVHYLNTEAFF. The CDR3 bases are TGTGCCAGCAGGGAAGTACACTATTTGAACACTGAAGCTTTCTTT.

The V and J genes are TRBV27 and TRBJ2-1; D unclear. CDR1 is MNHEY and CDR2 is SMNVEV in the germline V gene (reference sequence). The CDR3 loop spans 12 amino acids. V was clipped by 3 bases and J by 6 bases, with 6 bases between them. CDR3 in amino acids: CASSFSPNEQFF. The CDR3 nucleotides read TGTGCCAGCAGTTTTAGCCCCAATGAGCAGTTCTTC.

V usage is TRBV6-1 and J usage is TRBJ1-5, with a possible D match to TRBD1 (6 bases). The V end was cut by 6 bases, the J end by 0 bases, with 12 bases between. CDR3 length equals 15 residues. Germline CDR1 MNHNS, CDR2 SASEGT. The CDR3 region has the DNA TGTGCCAGCAGGGCGGGGGCGAGTAGCAATCAGCCCCAGCATTTT. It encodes CASRAGASSNQPQHF.

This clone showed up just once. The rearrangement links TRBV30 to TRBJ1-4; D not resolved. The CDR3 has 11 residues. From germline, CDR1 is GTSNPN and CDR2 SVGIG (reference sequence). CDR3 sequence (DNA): TGTGTGGGTCGGGCTAATGAAAAACTGTTTTTT. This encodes CVGRANEKLFF.

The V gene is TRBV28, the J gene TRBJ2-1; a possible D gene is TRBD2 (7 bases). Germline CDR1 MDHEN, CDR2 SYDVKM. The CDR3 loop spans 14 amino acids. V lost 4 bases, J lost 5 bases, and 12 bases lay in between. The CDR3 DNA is TGTGCCAGCAGTTATCGGGGGGCAAACAATGAGCAGTTCTTC. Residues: CASSYRGANNEQFF.